What follows describes a single TCR beta chain. TCRdb re-analyzed the 5' RACE reads; it lists each CDR3 protein once, without DNA. The sample includes 300,000 to 450,000 distinct CDR3 sequences. The sample belongs to a study of T cells expressing NK-cell markers. Across the whole study: The authors derived TCR beta repertoires from sorted CD3+CD56+NKG2C+, CD3+CD56+NKG2C- and CD3+CD56-NKG2C+ T cells.

The CDR3 totals 15 residues. CDR1 is SGHDN, CDR2 FVKESK, per germline. The receptor's source is a man between 18 and 69 years old in good health. The sequencing input was blood T cells: a sorted CD56 or NKG2C T cell subset, CD4+ or CD8+ T cells, or bulk PBMC T cells (not recorded which). The chain recombines TRBV14 with TRBJ1-1; absent DNA, TCRdb's TRBD1 call cannot be checked. This CDR3 reads CASSVPGQVNTEAFF. The complete variable domain, with remaining parts taken from reference TRBV14 and TRBJ1-1, reads EAGVTQFPSHSVIEKGQTVTLRCDPISGHDNLYWYRRVMGKEIKFLLHFVKESKQDESGMPNNRFLAERTGGTYSTLKVQPAELEDSGVYFCASSVPGQVNTEAFFGQGTRLTVV.